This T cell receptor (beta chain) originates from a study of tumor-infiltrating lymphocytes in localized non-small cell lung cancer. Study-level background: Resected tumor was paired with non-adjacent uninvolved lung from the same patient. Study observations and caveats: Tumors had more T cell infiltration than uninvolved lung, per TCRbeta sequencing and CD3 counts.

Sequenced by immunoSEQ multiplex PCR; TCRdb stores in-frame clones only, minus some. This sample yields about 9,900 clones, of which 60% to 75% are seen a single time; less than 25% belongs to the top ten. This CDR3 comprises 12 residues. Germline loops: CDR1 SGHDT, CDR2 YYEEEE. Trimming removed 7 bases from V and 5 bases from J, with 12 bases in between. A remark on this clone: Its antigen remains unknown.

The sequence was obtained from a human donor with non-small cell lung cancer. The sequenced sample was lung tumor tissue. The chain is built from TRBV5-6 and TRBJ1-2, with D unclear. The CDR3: CASSSLGYGYTF. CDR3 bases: TGTGCCAGCTCCTCTCTGGGGTATGGCTACACCTTC.